What follows are 26 T cell receptor beta chains derived from one specimen sequenced in a study of Tregs in tolerant kidney transplant recipients. Data came from immunoSEQ multiplex PCR; TCRdb stores just in-frame clones and leaves some out. This sample contains fewer than 35,000 clones. Sequences were derived from CD8+ T cells from blood, sampled before the transplant. The receptors derive from a human donor who received a combined kidney and bone marrow transplant.

A remark on this clone: The CDR3 end falls 3 residues outside the read, so it is completed with the germline J gene. The chain employs TRBV6-4 and TRBJ2-3; 8 bases agree with TRBD2. Per germline, CDR1 MRHNA and CDR2 SNTAGT. There are 14 residues in the CDR3. J lost 1 base, V lost 3 bases, and 0 bases had no gene match. Incomplete CDR3 DNA: TGTGCCAGCAGTGAAGCGGGGGGCACAGATACG. This codes for CASSEAGGTDT. The whole CDR3 is CASSEAGGTDTQYF.

With respect to this clone: The CDR3 is cut off 3 residues early in the read; its end comes from the germline J gene. The genes are TRBV30 and TRBJ2-5; 9 nucleotides align to TRBD2. After removal of 0 bases from V and 2 bases from J, the junction contained 1 base not matched to a gene. This CDR3 is built from 14 residues. Germline-derived CDR1 and CDR2 are GTSNPN and SVGIG (reference sequence). CDR3 in amino acids: CAWSVTSGQETQYF. The sequenced CDR3 bases are TGTGCCTGGAGTGTAACTAGCGGGCAAGAGACC.

The CDR3 spells CASRPGFYEQYF. The sequenced part of the CDR3 DNA is TGTGCCAGCAGGCCAGGGTTCTACGAG. The V call is TRBV6-2 or TRBV6-3, the J call TRBJ2-7; a weak D match, TRBD1 (5 bases). The observed sequence ends 3 residues before the CDR3 terminus, with the missing tail filled in from the germline J gene. The CDR3 loop spans 12 amino acids. Trimming took off 6 bases at V and 3 bases at J, with 9 bases between the two ends. Germline-derived CDR1 and CDR2 are MNHEY and SVGEGT.

CDR3 sequence: CASSEGALSQETQYF. The sequenced CDR3 bases are TGTGCCAGCAGTGAAGGGGCACTCTCCCAAGAGACC. The chain joins TRBV2 to TRBJ2-5; no reliable D call. The read comes to an end 3 residues before the CDR3 does, leaving the germline J gene to fill in the end. Germline loops: CDR1 SNHLY, CDR2 FYNNEI. Between the trimmed V and J ends, which lost 1 base and 1 base, there was a span of 10 bases. This CDR3 has 15 residues.

A note on this clone: The read ends 3 residues early relative to the CDR3; the germline J gene fills the gap. J is TRBJ1-4 and V is TRBV7-8; 8 bases line up with TRBD1. V dropped 3 bases and J dropped 4; count of bases not matched to a gene: 4. The germline V gene encodes CDR1 SGHVS and CDR2 FQNEAQ. The CDR3 contains 15 residues. CDR3 DNA, as far as it was read: TGTGCCAGCAGCTTCCGGACAGGGCTTAATGAAAAA. Its protein product is CASSFRTGLNEK. The whole CDR3 reads CASSFRTGLNEKLFF.

The CDR3 here is CASSWAVSYNSPLHF. The covered CDR3 bases are TGTGCCAGCAGCTGGGCCGTCAGCTATAATTCACCC. V gene TRBV5-6 combines with J gene TRBJ1-6; D unresolved. Sequencing ends 3 residues short of the CDR3 end; the germline J gene provides the rest. The CDR3 totals 15 residues. Germline CDR1 is SGHDT and CDR2 is YYEEEE. Between the trimmed V and J ends, which lost 3 bases and 3 bases, there was a span of 10 bases.

As concerns this clone: The missing CDR3 end, 3 residues past where the read stops, is filled in from the germline J gene. The rearrangement uses TRBV5-1 and TRBJ2-6; no clear D gene. The CDR3 consists of 15 residues. Trimming cost V 0 bases and J 0 bases, with 4 bases left between them. Germline V gene lookup returns CDR1 SGHRS and CDR2 YFSETQ. The CDR3 protein is CASSLEGSGANVLTF. The CDR3 bases that were read are TGCGCCAGCAGCTTGGAGGGCTCTGGGGCCAACGTC.

Remarks on this clone: Read coverage stops 3 residues before the CDR3 terminus; the germline J gene supplies the remainder. J is TRBJ2-1 and V is TRBV30; 7 nucleotides match TRBD2. The CDR3 is made up of 15 amino acids. Germline V gene lookup returns CDR1 GTSNPN and CDR2 SVGIG (reference sequence). The V gene end was trimmed by 0 bases and the J gene end by 4 bases; junction bases not matched to a gene: 6. CDR3 DNA, as far as it was read: TGTGCCTGGAGTGTGGGTAGCGGGCCGTACAATGAG. It specifies CAWSVGSGPYNE. The CDR3 reads in full as CAWSVGSGPYNEQFF.

As regards this clone: The missing CDR3 end, 3 residues past where the read stops, is filled in from the germline J gene. The chain is built from TRBV11-2 and TRBJ2-7, with 8 bases that match TRBD1. The CDR3 runs 14 residues. Trimming cost V 5 bases and J 0 bases; bases outside gene matches: 3. CDR1 and CDR2 (germline): SGHAT, FQNNGV. Here the CDR3 reads CASSLRGRSYEQYF. The CDR3 bases that were read are TGTGCCAGCAGCCTCAGGGGGCGCTCCTACGAG.

In regard to this clone: The CDR3 extends 3 residues past the end of the read, so its final part is completed from the germline J gene. The V call is TRBV6-2 or TRBV6-3, the J call TRBJ2-3; 7 bases agree with TRBD1. Germline assignment: CDR1 MNHEY and CDR2 SVGEGT. Unmatched junction bases numbered 8, after V lost 0 bases and J lost 2 bases. The length of the CDR3 is 17 residues. The CDR3 is CASSYSIWDSTTDTQYF. The sequenced CDR3 bases are TGTGCCAGCAGTTACTCGATTTGGGACAGCACCACAGATACG.

In the case of this clone: The sequenced fragment ends 3 residues before the CDR3 boundary, so the rest is inferred from the germline J gene. The rearrangement links TRBV20-1 to TRBJ2-7; the match to TRBD2 covers 8 bases. From germline, CDR1 is DFQATT and CDR2 SNEGSKA (reference sequence). With V trimmed by 5 bases and J by 3 bases, 18 bases remained unmatched. CDR3 length: 17 amino acids. This CDR3 is CSAFLGASGGSVYEQYF. The sequenced CDR3 bases are TGCAGTGCTTTCTTGGGCGCCAGCGGGGGCTCCGTCTACGAG.

Concerning this clone: The CDR3 end lies 3 residues beyond the end of the read and is filled in from the germline J gene. The chain links TRBV19 to TRBJ2-2, with 8 positions matching TRBD2. Germline V gene lookup returns CDR1 LNHDA and CDR2 SQIVND (reference sequence). This CDR3 has 14 residues. The V gene end was trimmed by 4 bases and the J gene end by 8 bases; junction bases not matched to a gene: 6. The CDR3 region is CASSTSAGAGELFF. CDR3 DNA, as far as it was read: TGTGCCAGTAGTACCTCAGCGGGAGCGGGGGAG.

Comments on this clone: The read terminates 3 residues before the CDR3 end, so the remaining end is supplied by the germline J gene. The V call is TRBV6-1, the J call TRBJ2-7; D is unclear. Trimming removed 2 bases at V and 5 bases at J, with 16 bases between. Germline CDR1 is MNHNS and CDR2 is SASEGT. The CDR3 has 15 residues. CDR3 sequence: CASSEWLSPLNEQYF. CDR3 DNA, as far as it was read: TGTGCCAGCAGTGAATGGTTAAGCCCCCTCAACGAG.

As regards this clone: Read coverage stops 3 residues before the CDR3 terminus; the germline J gene supplies the remainder. The chain joins TRBV30 to TRBJ2-7; D may be TRBD2 (5 bases). CDR1 and CDR2 (germline): GTSNPN, SVGIG (reference sequence). Between the trimmed V and J ends, which lost 5 bases and 4 bases, there was a span of 9 bases. The CDR3 runs 11 residues. The part of the CDR3 DNA that was read is TGTGCCTGGGTCACGGGGTACGAG. Translation: CAWVTGYE. The CDR3 in its entirety is CAWVTGYEQYF.

Comments on this clone: The missing CDR3 end, 3 residues past where the read stops, is filled in from the germline J gene. V is TRBV2 and J is TRBJ2-7, with no clear D. Germline CDR1 is SNHLY and CDR2 is FYNNEI. V was shortened by 2 bases and J by 1 base, with 12 bases between the two germline ends. The CDR3 spans 15 residues. The CDR3 spells CASSESPNPSYEQYF. The part of the CDR3 DNA that was read is TGTGCCAGCAGTGAATCCCCTAACCCTTCCTACGAG.

Regarding this clone: Read coverage stops 3 residues before the CDR3 terminus; the germline J gene supplies the remainder. The V and J genes are TRBV5-6 and TRBJ1-1; D not certain. Germline V gene lookup returns CDR1 SGHDT and CDR2 YYEEEE. V was cut by 4 bases and J by 2 bases, with 6 bases left in between. The CDR3 is 12 residues long. The covered CDR3 bases are TGTGCCAGCAGCCAAATTAACACTGAA. It yields the protein CASSQINTE. The complete CDR3 protein is CASSQINTEAFF.

On this clone itself: The CDR3 end is not reached by the read, which stops 3 residues before it; the germline J gene fills it in. V is TRBV6-2 or TRBV6-3 and J is TRBJ2-7; 7 nucleotides align to TRBD1. With V trimmed by 8 bases and J by 5 bases, 9 bases remained unmatched. The CDR3 runs 13 residues. Germline V gene sequence: CDR1 MNHEY, CDR2 SVGEGT. The CDR3 DNA, read in part, is TGTGCCAGCTCGTACGGGACAGTGGACGAG. This sequence encodes CASSYGTVDE. The CDR3 reads in full as CASSYGTVDEQYF.

On this clone itself: The read terminates 3 residues before the CDR3 end, so the remaining end is supplied by the germline J gene. This chain links TRBV19 with TRBJ2-7, with 8 bases aligning to TRBD1. V was pared by 5 bases and J by 2 bases, with 8 bases of the junction left unmatched. This CDR3 has 15 residues. The germline V gene has CDR1 LNHDA and CDR2 SQIVND (reference sequence). CDR3 protein: CASSLGTGSPYEQYF. The part of the CDR3 DNA that was read is TGTGCCAGTAGTCTTGGGACAGGATCCCCCTACGAG. Using reference TRBV19 and TRBJ2-7 for the parts outside the CDR3, the full variable domain is DGGITQSPKYLFRKEGQNVTLSCEQNLNHDAMYWYRQDPGQGLRLIYYSQIVNDFQKGDIAEGYSVSREKKESFPLTVTSAQKNPTAFYLCASSLGTGSPYEQYFGPGTRLTVT.

Comment on this clone: With the read ending 3 residues before the CDR3 end, the germline J gene is used to fill in that end. V is TRBV6-2 or TRBV6-3 and J is TRBJ2-3, with no clear D. This CDR3 has 11 amino acids. V shed 6 bases and J shed 4 bases, with 5 bases lying between them. Germline assignment: CDR1 MNHEY and CDR2 SVGEGT. The CDR3 region is CASSSSDTQYF. CDR3 bases read: TGTGCCAGCAGCTCCTCAGATACG.

Comment on this clone: The read ends 3 residues early relative to the CDR3; the germline J gene fills the gap. The J gene is TRBJ1-2, the V gene TRBV19, with 7 nucleotides matching TRBD1. The germline gives CDR1 LNHDA, CDR2 SQIVND (reference sequence). The CDR3 loop spans 13 amino acids. V shed 6 bases, J shed 2 bases, and the junction held 3 bases outside the gene matches. Incomplete CDR3 DNA: TGTGCCAGTAGAGAACAGGGGAACTATGGC. It encodes CASREQGNYG. The whole CDR3 region reads CASREQGNYGYTF.

As to this clone: The CDR3 is cut off 3 residues early in the read; its end comes from the germline J gene. The gene calls are TRBV7-9 and TRBJ1-1; D remains ambiguous. V lost 5 bases, J lost 3 bases, and 10 bases lay in between. The CDR3 is made up of 13 amino acids. Germline CDR1 SEHNR, CDR2 FQNEAQ (reference sequence). The CDR3 bases that were read are TGTGCCAGCAGCGGCGGTAGAGACACTGAA. Translated, it gives CASSGGRDTE. The entire CDR3 protein is CASSGGRDTEAFF.

With regard to this clone: The read terminates 3 residues before the CDR3 end, so the remaining end is supplied by the germline J gene. This chain links TRBV7-8 with TRBJ2-7; 8 bases agree with TRBD2. V lost 5 bases, J lost 1 base, and 4 bases stayed unmatched. This CDR3 is 14 amino acids long. CDR1 SGHVS and CDR2 FQNEAQ come from the germline V gene. The sequenced part of the CDR3 DNA is TGTGCCAGCAGCCCCTCGGGGGGGTCCTACGAG. Protein: CASSPSGGSYE. The whole CDR3 protein reads CASSPSGGSYEQYF. Filled out from reference TRBV7-8 and TRBJ2-7, the complete variable domain reads GAGVSQSPRYKVAKRGQDVALRCDPISGHVSLFWYQQALGQGPEFLTYFQNEAQLDKSGLPSDRFFAERPEGSVSTLKIQRTQQEDSAVYLCASSPSGGSYEQYFGPGTRLTVT.

As for this clone: The sequenced fragment ends 3 residues before the CDR3 boundary, so the rest is inferred from the germline J gene. This sequence joins TRBV29-1 and TRBJ1-1, with D maybe TRBD1 (6 bases). The germline V and J ends were trimmed by 2 bases and 0 bases, with 10 bases remaining between them. The germline V gene has CDR1 SQVTM and CDR2 ANQGSEA. CDR3 size: 14 residues. CDR3 loop: CSVEWGGLNTEAFF. The CDR3 DNA, read in part, is TGCAGCGTTGAATGGGGGGGCTTGAACACTGAA.

Regarding this clone: The CDR3 end lies 3 residues beyond the end of the read and is filled in from the germline J gene. The chain employs TRBV10-3 and TRBJ2-5; TRBD1 matches at 8 bases. There are 18 residues in the CDR3. Germline values: CDR1 ENHRY, CDR2 SYGVKD. V shed 2 bases and J 2 bases; nucleotides not matched to a gene: 13. The sequenced part of the CDR3 DNA is TGTGCCATCAGTGAGGCCCGGGACAGGATTGATAGACAAGAGACC. As protein: CAISEARDRIDRQET. The entire CDR3 sequence reads CAISEARDRIDRQETQYF.

Regarding this clone: The CDR3 goes on 3 residues after the read ends, and that part is filled in from the germline J gene. The rearrangement links TRBV19 to TRBJ2-7, with unresolved D. The CDR3 runs to 13 residues. The germline V gene has CDR1 LNHDA and CDR2 SQIVND (reference sequence). V was shortened by 6 bases and J by 2 bases, with 11 bases between the two germline ends. CDR3 in amino acids: CASSLTPPYEQYF. Partial CDR3 DNA: TGTGCCAGTAGCTTAACACCGCCCTACGAG.

Remarks on this clone: The sequence runs out 3 residues before the end of the CDR3; the remainder is reconstructed from the germline J gene. The chain couples TRBV7-6 to TRBJ2-1, with D possibly TRBD2 on 7 matching bases. Germline loops: CDR1 SGHVS, CDR2 FNYEAQ. The CDR3 consists of 14 residues. Between the trimmed V and J ends, which lost 1 base and 8 bases, there was a span of 12 bases. The CDR3 DNA, read in part, is TGTGCCAGCAGCTTAGGGGGGGGCGGCTATGAG. The encoded protein is CASSLGGGGYE. The CDR3 in its entirety is CASSLGGGGYEQFF.